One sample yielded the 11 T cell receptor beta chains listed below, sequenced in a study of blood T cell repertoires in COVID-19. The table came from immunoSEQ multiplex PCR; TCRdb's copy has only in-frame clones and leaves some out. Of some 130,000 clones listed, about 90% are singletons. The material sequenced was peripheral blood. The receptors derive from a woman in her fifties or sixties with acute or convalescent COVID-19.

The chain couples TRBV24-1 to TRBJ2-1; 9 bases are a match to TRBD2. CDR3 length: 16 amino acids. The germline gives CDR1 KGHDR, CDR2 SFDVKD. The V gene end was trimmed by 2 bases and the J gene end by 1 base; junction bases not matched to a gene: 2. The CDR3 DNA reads TGTGCCACCAGTGATTCTAGCGGGGTATCCTACAATGAGCAGTTCTTC. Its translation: CATSDSSGVSYNEQFF.

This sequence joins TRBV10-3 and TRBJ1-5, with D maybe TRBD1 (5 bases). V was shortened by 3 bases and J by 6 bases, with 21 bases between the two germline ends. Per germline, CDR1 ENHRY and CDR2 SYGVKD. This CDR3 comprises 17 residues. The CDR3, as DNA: TGTGCCATCAGTGACGGCAGGGTTGGCCGGATCGTTCAGCCCCAGCATTTT. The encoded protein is CAISDGRVGRIVQPQHF.

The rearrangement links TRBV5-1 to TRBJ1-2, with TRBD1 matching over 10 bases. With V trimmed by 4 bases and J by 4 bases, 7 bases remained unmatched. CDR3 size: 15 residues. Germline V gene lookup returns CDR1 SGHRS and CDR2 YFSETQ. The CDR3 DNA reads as TGCGCCAGCAGCGATCGGGACAGGGGTACCTATGGCTACACCTTC. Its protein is CASSDRDRGTYGYTF.

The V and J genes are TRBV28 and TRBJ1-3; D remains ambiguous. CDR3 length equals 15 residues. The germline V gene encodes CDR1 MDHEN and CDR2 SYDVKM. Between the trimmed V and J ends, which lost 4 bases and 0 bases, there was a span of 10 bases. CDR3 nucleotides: TGTGCCAGCAGTTCCCCTGCGATCTCTGGAAACACCATATATTTT. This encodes CASSSPAISGNTIYF.

The CDR3 DNA is TGCAGCGTTGGTGGCGGCAGGGGTTATGGCTACACCTTC. Its translation: CSVGGGRGYGYTF. V gene TRBV29-1 combines with J gene TRBJ1-2; tentatively, D is TRBD1 (6 bases). This CDR3 is built from 13 residues. Germline lookup yields CDR1 SQVTM and CDR2 ANQGSEA. V dropped 4 bases and J dropped 5 bases, with 14 bases sitting between them.

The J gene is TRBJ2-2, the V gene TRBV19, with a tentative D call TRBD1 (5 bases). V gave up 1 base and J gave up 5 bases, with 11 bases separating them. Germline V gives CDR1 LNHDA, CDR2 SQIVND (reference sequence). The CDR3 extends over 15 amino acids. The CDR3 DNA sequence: TGTGCCAGTAGTATAGTAGGGGTAGGGACCGGGGAGCTGTTTTTT. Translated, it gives CASSIVGVGTGELFF.

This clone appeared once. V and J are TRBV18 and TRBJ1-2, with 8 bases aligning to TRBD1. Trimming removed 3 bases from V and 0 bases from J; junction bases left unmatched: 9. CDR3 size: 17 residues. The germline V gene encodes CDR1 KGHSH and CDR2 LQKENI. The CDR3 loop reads CASSPSQGAGANYGYTF. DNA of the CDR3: TGTGCCAGCTCACCCAGCCAGGGGGCGGGAGCTAACTATGGCTACACCTTC. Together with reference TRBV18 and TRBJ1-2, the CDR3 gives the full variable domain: NAGVMQNPRHLVRRRGQEARLRCSPMKGHSHVYWYRQLPEEGLKFMVYLQKENIIDESGMPKERFSAEFPKEGPSILRIQQVVRGDSAAYFCASSPSQGAGANYGYTFGSGTRLTVV.

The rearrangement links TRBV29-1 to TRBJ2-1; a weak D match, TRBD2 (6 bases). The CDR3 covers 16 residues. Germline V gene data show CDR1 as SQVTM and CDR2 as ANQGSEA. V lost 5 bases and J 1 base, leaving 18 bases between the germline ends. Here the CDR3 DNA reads TGCAGCGTTCCTCTTTCGGGAGTGGGGTCCTACAATGAGCAGTTCTTC. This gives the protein CSVPLSGVGSYNEQFF.

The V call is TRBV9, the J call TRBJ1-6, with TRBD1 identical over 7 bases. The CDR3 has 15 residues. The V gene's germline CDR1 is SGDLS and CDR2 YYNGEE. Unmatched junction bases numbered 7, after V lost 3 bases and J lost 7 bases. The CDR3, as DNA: TGTGCCAGCAGCGCCCTAGGACAGGAAAATTCACCCCTCCACTTT. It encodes CASSALGQENSPLHF. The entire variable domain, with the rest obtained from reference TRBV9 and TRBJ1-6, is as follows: DSGVTQTPKHLITATGQRVTLRCSPRSGDLSVYWYQQSLDQGLQFLIQYYNGEERAKGNILERFSAQQFPDLHSELNLSSLELGDSALYFCASSALGQENSPLHFGNGTRLTVT.

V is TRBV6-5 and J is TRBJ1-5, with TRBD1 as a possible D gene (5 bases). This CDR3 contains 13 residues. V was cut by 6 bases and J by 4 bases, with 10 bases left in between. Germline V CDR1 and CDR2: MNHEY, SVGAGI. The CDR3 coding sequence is TGTGCCAGCAGGCCCCACAGGAATCAGCCCCAGCATTTT. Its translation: CASRPHRNQPQHF.

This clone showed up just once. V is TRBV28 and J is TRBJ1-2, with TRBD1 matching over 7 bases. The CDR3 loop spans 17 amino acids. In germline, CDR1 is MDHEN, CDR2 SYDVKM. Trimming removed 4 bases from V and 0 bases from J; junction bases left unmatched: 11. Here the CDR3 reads CASSSLLQTGTNYGYTF. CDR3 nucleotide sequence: TGTGCCAGCAGTTCCCTCCTCCAGACAGGGACTAACTATGGCTACACCTTC.